This T cell receptor beta chain was obtained from a study of molecular identifiers for immune sequencing clone quantification. General observations from the study: Clones of above 20 RNA copies carried over 98% of effector molecules; in naive cells they carried under 1%. Spiked Jurkat TCR RNA from one cell was reportedly detectable among around 1 million naive cells.

MiXCR, run by TCRdb on the PCR reads, gives a single entry per CDR3 protein. This sample has 400,000 to 600,000 distinct CDR3 sequences, with roughly 26% found just once. This clonotype was seen repeatedly, ten times or more. Its antigen is as yet unknown. Trimming pared 2 bases from V and 4 bases from J, leaving 11 bases between. The CDR3 covers 14 residues. Per the germline V gene, CDR1 is MGHRA and CDR2 is YSYEKL. The J gene is TRBJ1-1, the V gene TRBV4-1; D gene ambiguous. Input material: naive CD8+ T cells from blood, with Jurkat cell RNA spiked in. Subset given: FACS-sorted CD8+CD4-CCR7+CD45RA+ naive T cells. This receptor was obtained from a human donor in good health. Some libraries in this study had Jurkat cell RNA spiked in. CDR3 in amino acids: CASSQNRLGTEAFF. In DNA form, the CDR3 reads TGCGCCAGCAGCCAAAATAGGTTGGGCACTGAAGCTTTCTTT.